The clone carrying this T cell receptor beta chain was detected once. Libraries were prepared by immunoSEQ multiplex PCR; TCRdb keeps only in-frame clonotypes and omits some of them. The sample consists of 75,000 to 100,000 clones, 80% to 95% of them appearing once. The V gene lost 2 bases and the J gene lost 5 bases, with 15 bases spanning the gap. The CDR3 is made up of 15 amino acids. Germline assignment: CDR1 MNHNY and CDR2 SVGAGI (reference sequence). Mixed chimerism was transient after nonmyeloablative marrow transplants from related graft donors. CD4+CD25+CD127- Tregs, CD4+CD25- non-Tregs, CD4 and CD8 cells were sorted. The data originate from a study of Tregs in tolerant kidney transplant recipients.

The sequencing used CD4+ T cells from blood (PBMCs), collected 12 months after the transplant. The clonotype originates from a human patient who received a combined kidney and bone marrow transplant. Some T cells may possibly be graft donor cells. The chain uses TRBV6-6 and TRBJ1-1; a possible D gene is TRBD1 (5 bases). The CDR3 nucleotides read TGTGCCAGCAGTTACGGGGGAGCGGGGAGGACTGAAGCTTTCTTT. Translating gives CASSYGGAGRTEAFF.